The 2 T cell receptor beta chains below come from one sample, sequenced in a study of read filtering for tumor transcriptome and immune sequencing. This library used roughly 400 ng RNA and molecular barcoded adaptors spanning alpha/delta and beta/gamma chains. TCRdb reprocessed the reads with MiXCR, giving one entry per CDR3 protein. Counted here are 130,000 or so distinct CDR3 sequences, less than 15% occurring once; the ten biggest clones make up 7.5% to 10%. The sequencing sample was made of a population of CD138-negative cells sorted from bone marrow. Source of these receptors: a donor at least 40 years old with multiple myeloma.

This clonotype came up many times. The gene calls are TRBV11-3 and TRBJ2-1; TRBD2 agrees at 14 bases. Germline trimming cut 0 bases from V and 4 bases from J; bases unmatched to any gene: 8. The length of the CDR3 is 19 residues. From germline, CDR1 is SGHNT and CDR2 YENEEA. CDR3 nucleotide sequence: TGTGCCAGCAGCTTAGATGATTGGACTAGCGGGAGGAATTACAATGAGCAGTTCTTC. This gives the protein CASSLDDWTSGRNYNEQFF.

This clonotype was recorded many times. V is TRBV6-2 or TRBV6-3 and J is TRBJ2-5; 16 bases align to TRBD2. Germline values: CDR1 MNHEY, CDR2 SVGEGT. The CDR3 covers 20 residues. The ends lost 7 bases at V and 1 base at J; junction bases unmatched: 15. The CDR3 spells CASMNPLGLAGGIGQETQYF. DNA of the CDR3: TGTGCCAGCATGAATCCTCTGGGACTAGCGGGAGGGATCGGCCAAGAGACCCAGTACTTC.